This TCR beta chain was obtained from a study of control samples from healthy donors and cancer patients. Profiling relied on immunoSEQ multiplex PCR, and the TCRdb table lists in-frame clones only, not all of them. The sample records 95,000 to 100,000 clones, around 89% being singletons. The length of the CDR3 is 15 residues. Germline values: CDR1 SGHKS, CDR2 YYEKEE (reference sequence). Trimming removed 5 bases from V and 7 bases from J; junction bases left unmatched: 12. This chain joins TRBV5-5 and TRBJ1-5; 7 nucleotides line up with TRBD1. Sample: blood. This sequence originates from a man aged 25-45 years in good health. This CDR3 reads CASSLTQGKGQPQHF. The DNA for the CDR3 is TGTGCCAGCAGTCTTACACAGGGGAAGGGGCAGCCCCAGCATTTT.